The 28 T cell receptor beta chains given below trace back to one sample, sequenced in a study of CD8 T cells in ankylosing spondylitis. TCRdb used MiXCR to reprocess the 5' RACE reads, holding one entry per CDR3 protein. The repertoire has fewer than 200,000 distinct CDR3 sequences, about 20% of them found once; the top ten carry around 4%. Sequenced input: blood, either unsorted or a sorted T cell fraction (not recorded which). These receptors all stem from a male donor between 10 and 30 years old with ankylosing spondylitis or in good health (not recorded which).

This clonotype was seen many times. The chain uses TRBV7-6 and TRBJ2-7, with D uncertain. V was cut by 0 bases and J by 4 bases, with 7 bases left in between. The CDR3 length is 13 residues. CDR1 is SGHVS, CDR2 FNYEAQ, per germline. DNA of the CDR3: TGTGCCAGCAGCTTAGCGTCGAGGTACGAGCAGTACGTC. Translation gives CASSLASRYEQYV.

Ten or more counts support this clonotype. The J gene is TRBJ2-7, the V gene TRBV7-9, with 9 bases that match TRBD2. Trimming took 4 bases from V and 7 from J; bases not matched to a gene: 8. The V gene's germline CDR1 is SEHNR and CDR2 FQNEAQ (reference sequence). CDR3 size: 14 residues. CDR3 protein: CASSSFLAGSEQYV. CDR3 coding DNA: TGTGCCAGCAGCTCATTTCTAGCGGGATCAGAGCAGTACGTC.

The chain joins TRBV29-1 to TRBJ2-7; TRBD2 aligns across 13 bases. The CDR3 sequence is 13 residues long. Germline trimming cut 5 bases from V and 6 bases from J; bases unmatched to any gene: 4. Germline lookup yields CDR1 SQVTM and CDR2 ANQGSEA. The CDR3 nucleotides read TGCAGCGTTCTGACTAGCGGGAGGACCGAGCAGTACGTC. Translated, it gives CSVLTSGRTEQYV.

This clonotype has only a few counts. This chain uses TRBV2 with TRBJ1-1; the D is unclear. This CDR3 has 12 residues. Germline CDR1 reads SNHLY; CDR2 reads FYNNEI. Between the trimmed V and J ends, which lost 8 bases and 7 bases, there was a span of 14 bases. CDR3 sequence reads: CASGDEEVEAFF. As DNA, the CDR3 is TGTGCCAGCGGAGACGAGGAGGTTGAAGCTTTCTTT.

In regard to this clonotype: A much larger clone lies one base from this, so it may be a read error. The chain uses TRBV29-1 and TRBJ1-2; D gene uncertain. CDR3 size: 11 residues. CDR1 is SQVTM, CDR2 ANQGSEA, per germline. CDR3 nucleotides: TGCAGCGTTGAGGGGAGTTATGGCTACCCCTTC. This codes for CSVEGSYGYPF. Together with reference TRBV29-1 and TRBJ1-2, the CDR3 gives the full variable domain: SAVISQKPSRDICQRGTSLTIQCQVDSQVTMMFWYRQQPGQSLTLIATANQGSEATYESGFVIDKFPISRPNLTFSTLTVSNMSPEDSSIYLCSVEGSYGYPFGSGTRLTVV.

This clonotype was observed a handful of times. V is TRBV20-1 and J is TRBJ2-1; D is unresolved. Germline-derived CDR1 and CDR2 are DFQATT and SNEGSKA (reference sequence). The CDR3 is 16 amino acids. Trimming stripped 0 bases from V and 0 bases from J, with 12 bases between. This chain's CDR3 is CSARDPGLSSYNEQFF. CDR3 nucleotides: TGCAGTGCTAGAGATCCAGGCTTAAGCTCCTACAATGAGCAGTTCTTC.

This clonotype was observed at least ten times. This chain connects TRBV7-9 to TRBJ1-1, with 7 bases matching TRBD1. The CDR3 spans 14 residues. V trimming: 4 bases; J trimming: 5 bases; junction bases outside the gene matches: 7. Germline CDR1 reads SEHNR; CDR2 reads FQNEAQ (reference sequence). CDR3 nucleotides: TGTGCCAGCAGCTCCCCGACAGGGTTGACTGAAGCTTTCTTT. Translated, it gives CASSSPTGLTEAFF. Looking up the rest from reference TRBV7-9 and TRBJ1-1 gives the full variable domain: DTGVSQNPRHKITKRGQNVTFRCDPISEHNRLYWYRQTLGQGPEFLTYFQNEAQLEKSRLLSDRFSAERPKGSFSTLEIQRTEQGDSAMYLCASSSPTGLTEAFFGQGTRLTVV.

This clonotype occurred many times. V usage is TRBV3-1 and J usage is TRBJ1-2, with 7 positions matching TRBD1. The germline V gene encodes CDR1 LGHDT and CDR2 YNNKEL (reference sequence). Trimming cost V 4 bases and J 2 bases; bases outside gene matches: 4. This CDR3 contains 14 residues. CDR3 sequence reads: CASSRWDRNYGYTF. CDR3 coding DNA: TGTGCCAGCAGCCGCTGGGACAGAAACTATGGCTACACCTTC.

This clonotype was recorded only once. The chain couples TRBV20-1 to TRBJ2-5; 11 bases agree with TRBD1. This CDR3 region has 15 residues. Trimming took 5 bases from V and 7 from J; bases not matched to a gene: 12. Looked up from germline, CDR1 is DFQATT and CDR2 is SNEGSKA (reference sequence). The CDR3 sequence: CSAQSRDRGTGTQYF. The CDR3 bases are TGCAGTGCTCAATCACGGGACAGGGGGACGGGGACCCAGTACTTC.

In its sample, this clonotype was seen once. The chain is built from TRBV27 and TRBJ2-1; TRBD2 matches at 8 bases. V was pared by 1 base and J by 12 bases, with 17 bases of the junction left unmatched. Germline CDR1 is MNHEY and CDR2 is SMNVEV (reference sequence). The CDR3 is made up of 17 amino acids. CDR3 in DNA: TGTGCCAGCAGTTTATACCCTGCGGGACTAGAAAACGATGGGCAGTTCTTC. It encodes CASSLYPAGLENDGQFF.

This sequence joins TRBV10-1 and TRBJ2-7; possible D gene TRBD1, 5 bases. The V gene's germline CDR1 is WNHNN and CDR2 SYGVQD (reference sequence). Trimming pared 4 bases from V and 5 bases from J, leaving 24 bases between. This CDR3 has 17 amino acids. CDR3 protein: CASSAPLYRSYGHEQYV. The CDR3 nucleotides are TGCGCCAGCAGTGCCCCTCTTTACAGGAGTTATGGCCACGAGCAGTACGTC.

This clonotype was found many times. The chain joins TRBV7-2 to TRBJ2-3, with D perhaps TRBD2 (6 bases). Trimming shortened V by 5 bases and J by 1 base, and 13 bases separated the two germline ends. CDR1 and CDR2 from the germline V gene are SGHTA and FQGNSA. The CDR3 consists of 15 residues. The CDR3 sequence is CASSPWRRGTDTQYF. The CDR3 DNA sequence: TGTGCCAGCAGCCCATGGAGGAGGGGCACAGATACGCAGTATTTT.

This chain connects TRBV4-1 to TRBJ2-1; 12 nucleotides match TRBD2. The CDR3 sequence is 16 residues long. V trimming: 4 bases; J trimming: 8 bases; junction bases outside the gene matches: 9. Germline V gene data show CDR1 as MGHRA and CDR2 as YSYEKL. CDR3 region: CASSLYLAGGIDEQFF. The CDR3, as DNA: TGCGCCAGCAGCCTATATCTAGCGGGAGGGATCGATGAGCAGTTCTTC.

This clonotype was seen at least ten times. The chain has TRBV29-1 and TRBJ2-2; 7 nucleotides match TRBD1. Germline CDR1 is SQVTM and CDR2 is ANQGSEA. Trimming took 4 bases from V and 3 from J; bases not matched to a gene: 5. The CDR3 length is 14 residues. The CDR3 DNA reads as TGCAGCGTTGGCCCGGGACAGTACACCGGGGAGCTGTTTTTT. Residues: CSVGPGQYTGELFF.

This clonotype showed up many times. CDR3 sequence: CSATGGQSSYNEQFF. The CDR3, as DNA: TGCAGTGCTACCGGAGGGCAGAGCTCCTACAATGAGCAGTTCTTC. The chain links TRBV20-1 to TRBJ2-1, with D perhaps matching TRBD2 (6 bases). V lost 4 bases, J lost 0 bases, and 13 bases lay in between. Germline V CDR1 and CDR2: DFQATT, SNEGSKA (reference sequence). The CDR3 runs to 15 residues.

The chain links TRBV4-1 to TRBJ2-1; D is undetermined. V shed 0 bases and J shed 6 bases, with 9 bases lying between them. Germline loops: CDR1 MGHRA, CDR2 YSYEKL. The CDR3 is 14 residues long. Here the CDR3 DNA reads TGCGCCAGCAGCCAAGAAATCCTCGTCAATGAGCAGTTCTTC. As protein: CASSQEILVNEQFF.

This clonotype has ten or more counts. This chain links TRBV6-2 or TRBV6-3 with TRBJ1-1; TRBD1 is a possible D gene (6 bases). The germline gives CDR1 MNHEY, CDR2 SVGEGT. There are 16 residues in the CDR3. With 5 bases removed from V and 2 bases from J, the gap between germline ends came to 18 bases. The CDR3 loop reads CASSGQFPARNTEAFF. As DNA, the CDR3 is TGTGCCAGCAGTGGACAGTTCCCCGCAAGAAACACTGAAGCTTTCTTT.

This chain connects TRBV7-8 to TRBJ2-1, with D perhaps matching TRBD2 (6 bases). Germline V gene sequence: CDR1 SGHVS, CDR2 FQNEAQ. This CDR3 spans 17 amino acids. The V end was cut by 0 bases, the J end by 1 base, with 13 bases between. The CDR3: CASSLALIAASYNEQFF. CDR3 nucleotides: TGTGCCAGCAGCTTAGCGCTGATAGCGGCGTCCTACAATGAGCAGTTCTTC.

This sequence joins TRBV9 and TRBJ2-3, with D perhaps matching TRBD1 (5 bases). Trimming cost V 0 bases and J 3 bases, with 11 bases left between them. Germline lookup yields CDR1 SGDLS and CDR2 YYNGEE. The CDR3 sequence is 15 residues long. DNA for the CDR3: TGTGCCAGCAGCGTAGAAGGGGCGCGGACAGATACGCAGTATTTT. Its translation: CASSVEGARTDTQYF.

This clonotype was seen at least ten times. CDR3 DNA: TGTGCCAGCAGACCGCCGGGAGAGGAGGAGACCCAGTACTTC. It codes for CASRPPGEEETQYF. The rearrangement links TRBV7-9 to TRBJ2-5, with D possibly TRBD2 on 6 matching bases. V dropped 6 bases and J dropped 5 bases, with 16 bases sitting between them. Germline V gene sequence: CDR1 SEHNR, CDR2 FQNEAQ (reference sequence). The CDR3 runs 14 residues.

The table lists this clonotype with many counts. The limits of the CDR3 on the DNA are not certain, so only TCRdb's listed CDR3 is given. The chain recombines TRBV5-1 with TRBJ2-7. Both ends counted, the CDR3 spans 16 residues. Germline lookup yields CDR1 SGHRS and CDR2 YFSETQ. CDR3 amino acids: CASSFGPGQGSYEQYF.

The sample holds many counts of this clonotype. The chain recombines TRBV11-2 with TRBJ2-2; a weak D match, TRBD1 (6 bases). Germline V gene lookup returns CDR1 SGHAT and CDR2 FQNNGV. The V end was cut by 6 bases, the J end by 7 bases, with 15 bases between. This CDR3 spans 14 amino acids. CDR3 coding DNA: TGTGCCAGCAGAATACAGGGAAGCGGCGGGGAGCTGTTTTTT. It yields the protein CASRIQGSGGELFF. The entire variable domain, with the rest obtained from reference TRBV11-2 and TRBJ2-2, is as follows: EAGVAQSPRYKIIEKRQSVAFWCNPISGHATLYWYQQILGQGPKLLIQFQNNGVVDDSQLPKDRFSAERLKGVDSTLKIQPAKLEDSAVYLCASRIQGSGGELFFGEGSRLTVL.

This clonotype appeared many times. The chain is built from TRBV6-6 and TRBJ1-6; D possibly corresponds to TRBD1 (5 bases). Germline V gene data show CDR1 as MNHNY and CDR2 as SVGAGI (reference sequence). Trimming took off 8 bases at V and 4 bases at J, with 12 bases between the two ends. The CDR3 sequence is 14 residues long. The CDR3 spells CASHTEGYNSPLHF. The CDR3 coding sequence is TGTGCCAGCCACACCGAGGGGTATAATTCACCCCTCCACTTT.

The table lists this clonotype with a count of one. The chain carries TRBV15 and TRBJ2-1; D gene ambiguous. The germline V gene encodes CDR1 LNHNV and CDR2 YYDKDF (reference sequence). There are 13 residues in the CDR3. V was clipped by 0 bases and J by 13 bases, with 13 bases between them. The CDR3 nucleotides read TGTGCCACCAGCAGAGATGAGAAGATTCATCAGTTCTTC. This gives the protein CATSRDEKIHQFF.

This clonotype has ten or more counts. The chain has TRBV20-1 and TRBJ1-6; the D is unclear. The CDR3 has 16 residues. The ends were cut back, 1 base at V and 7 bases at J, with 17 bases in the middle. In germline, CDR1 is DFQATT, CDR2 SNEGSKA (reference sequence). The CDR3 coding sequence is TGCAGTGCTAGAGGGCGACGGGCCGGTGTAAATTCACCCCTCCACTTT. Translated, it gives CSARGRRAGVNSPLHF.

This clonotype was counted ten times or more. The rearrangement links TRBV21-1 to TRBJ1-1; the DNA was not used to check the table's D call, TRBD1. TRBV21-1 is a known pseudogene. The CDR3 sequence is 18 residues long. The CDR3 loop reads CASERGGGPVRRNTEAFF. CDR3 nucleotides: TGTGCCAGCGAGCGGGGCGGGGGCCCCGTTAGGAGGAACACTGAAGCTTTCTTT.

This chain uses TRBV27 with TRBJ2-2; 12 bases match TRBD2. CDR1 MNHEY and CDR2 SMNVEV come from the germline V gene (reference sequence). CDR3 length: 17 amino acids. The trim removed 9 bases at V and 0 bases at J, leaving 8 bases unmatched. The CDR3 loop reads CASSPTSGRSNTGELFF. The CDR3 DNA sequence: TGTGCCAGTTCCCCGACTAGCGGGAGATCGAACACCGGGGAGCTGTTTTTT.

This clonotype was found once. This CDR3 is CASALQGDTDTQYF. Written as DNA, the CDR3 is TGCGCCAGCGCCCTGCAGGGAGACACAGATACGCAGTATTTT. V and J are TRBV5-1 and TRBJ2-3, with D perhaps matching TRBD1 or TRBD2 (5 bases each). V dropped 7 bases and J dropped 2 bases, with 14 bases sitting between them. The germline V gene encodes CDR1 SGHRS and CDR2 YFSETQ. This CDR3 contains 14 residues.